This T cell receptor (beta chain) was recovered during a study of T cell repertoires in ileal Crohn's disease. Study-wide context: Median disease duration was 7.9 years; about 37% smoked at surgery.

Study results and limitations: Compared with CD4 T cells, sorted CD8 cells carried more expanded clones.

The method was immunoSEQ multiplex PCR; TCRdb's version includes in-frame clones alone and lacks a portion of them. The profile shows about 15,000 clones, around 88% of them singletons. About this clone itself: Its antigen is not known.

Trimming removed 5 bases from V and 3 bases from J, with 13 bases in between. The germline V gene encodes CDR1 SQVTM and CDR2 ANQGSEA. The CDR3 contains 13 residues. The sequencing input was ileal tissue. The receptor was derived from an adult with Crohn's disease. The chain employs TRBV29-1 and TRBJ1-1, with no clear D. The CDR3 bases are TGCAGCGTTCAGAGGAGCTTGGACACTGAAGCTTTCTTT. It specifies CSVQRSLDTEAFF.